The 7 T cell receptor beta chains below were found in one sample sequenced in a study of response to subunit inactivated influenza vaccine. TCRdb itself ran the RT-PCR reads through MiXCR, one entry per CDR3 protein. The sample records hundreds of thousands of distinct CDR3 sequences, 7.6% being singletons. The sample here was PBMCs from blood, taken less than 25 months after vaccination. These receptors came from a man between 50 and 75 years old who received an inactivated influenza vaccine.

This clonotype was detected ten times or more. The J gene is TRBJ2-1, the V gene TRBV27, with TRBD2 matching over 11 bases. Germline V gene lookup returns CDR1 MNHEY and CDR2 SMNVEV (reference sequence). Trimming cost V 1 base and J 9 bases; bases outside gene matches: 8. This CDR3 region has 16 residues. The CDR3 DNA reads as TGTGCCAGCAGTTTATATAGCGGGAGGGCCGGGGGTGAGCAGTTCTTC. As protein: CASSLYSGRAGGEQFF.

As concerns this clonotype: The junction shows a germline mismatch at one end, possibly a read error. This chain uses TRBV18 with TRBJ1-1; 7 bases align to TRBD1. The CDR3 runs to 13 residues. Germline-derived CDR1 and CDR2 are KGHSH and LQKENI. The CDR3 loop is CPSSRQGPTEAFF. In DNA, the CDR3 is TGCCCCAGCTCAAGACAGGGTCCTACTGAAGCTTTCTTT.

This clonotype has a handful of counts. V gene TRBV2 combines with J gene TRBJ2-1; 8 bases line up with TRBD2. The junction had 10 bases not matched to a gene; V was cut back by 6 bases and J by 0 bases. Germline V gene sequence: CDR1 SNHLY, CDR2 FYNNEI. The CDR3 runs to 17 residues. This CDR3 is CASSRPLSGSSYNEQFF. Here the CDR3 DNA reads TGTGCCAGCAGCCGACCCTTGAGCGGGAGCTCCTACAATGAGCAGTTCTTC.

V usage is TRBV11-2 and J usage is TRBJ1-1, with D perhaps matching TRBD1 (6 bases). The germline V gene encodes CDR1 SGHAT and CDR2 FQNNGV. Trimming took off 0 bases at V and 3 bases at J, with 14 bases between the two ends. The CDR3 spans 16 residues. CDR3 bases: TGTGCCAGCAGCTTAGATGGGGGCCCAGGAGACACTGAAGCTTTCTTT. Protein product: CASSLDGGPGDTEAFF.

This sequence joins TRBV6-2 or TRBV6-3 and TRBJ2-4; TRBD1 matches at 8 bases. This CDR3 spans 15 amino acids. After removal of 5 bases from V and 8 bases from J, the junction contained 11 bases not matched to a gene. Germline values: CDR1 MNHEY, CDR2 SVGEGT. The CDR3 sequence is CASSTPRDRLHIQYF. CDR3 bases: TGTGCCAGCAGTACGCCGCGGGACAGGTTACACATTCAGTACTTC.

This clonotype showed up just a few times. The rearrangement uses TRBV6-1 and TRBJ2-6, with 9 positions matching TRBD1. The V gene end was trimmed by 6 bases and the J gene end by 0 bases; junction bases not matched to a gene: 9. The germline V gene has CDR1 MNHNS and CDR2 SASEGT. This CDR3 has 18 residues. This chain's CDR3 is CASSRWDRASSGANVLTF. CDR3 DNA sequence: TGTGCCAGCAGCCGCTGGGACAGGGCTAGCTCTGGGGCCAACGTCCTGACTTTC.

In its sample, this clonotype was seen many times. The rearrangement joins TRBV7-9 to TRBJ2-7; 7 nucleotides align to TRBD1. The CDR3 runs 16 residues. Per the germline V gene, CDR1 is SEHNR and CDR2 is FQNEAQ (reference sequence). Trimming at V came to 4 bases and at J to 0 bases, leaving 9 bases not matched to a gene. The CDR3 loop is CASSSSDRESSYEQYF. In nucleotides, the CDR3 is TGTGCCAGCAGCTCCAGCGACAGGGAGAGCTCCTACGAGCAGTACTTC.